The 26 T cell receptor beta chains below all came from one sample that was sequenced in a study of blood T cell repertoires in COVID-19. The repertoire was sequenced with immunoSEQ multiplex PCR; TCRdb's copy has only in-frame clones and lacks some. The repertoire holds 65,000 to 85,000 clones, with about 90% as singletons. The sample consisted of peripheral blood. Every receptor here comes from a human donor in a cohort sampled during active COVID-19.

A few counts support this clone. V and J are TRBV5-6 and TRBJ1-2; D is perhaps TRBD1 (6 bases). V was shortened by 2 bases and J by 7 bases, with 9 bases between the two germline ends. Germline-derived CDR1 and CDR2 are SGHDT and YYEEEE. This CDR3 has 12 amino acids. CDR3 residues: CASSFQGPGYTF. In DNA form, the CDR3 reads TGTGCCAGCAGCTTCCAGGGGCCTGGCTACACCTTC.

The V call is TRBV18, the J call TRBJ2-3; 9 nucleotides line up with TRBD2. Germline lookup yields CDR1 KGHSH and CDR2 LQKENI. The J segment lost 3 bases and the V segment lost 3 bases, leaving 1 base of the junction unmatched. The CDR3 loop spans 14 amino acids. CDR3 sequence reads: CASSPSGGTDTQYF. The CDR3 DNA follows: TGTGCCAGCTCACCGAGCGGGGGGACAGATACGCAGTATTTT.

V is TRBV7-2 and J is TRBJ1-1, with a tentative D call TRBD1 (5 bases). The CDR3 runs to 14 residues. Trimming took 4 bases from V and 5 from J, leaving 14 bases between them. The germline gives CDR1 SGHTA, CDR2 FQGNSA. Here the CDR3 reads CASSWAGPETEAFF. The CDR3 bases are TGTGCCAGCAGCTGGGCGGGGCCGGAGACTGAAGCTTTCTTT.

The rearrangement joins TRBV5-1 to TRBJ2-1; 8 bases align to TRBD1. Per the germline V gene, CDR1 is SGHRS and CDR2 is YFSETQ. The CDR3 sequence is 16 residues long. Trimming took 4 bases from V and 4 from J; bases not matched to a gene: 10. CDR3 nucleotides: TGCGCCAGCAGCCACCGACAGGGGTCCATTTACAATGAGCAGTTCTTC. Encoded protein: CASSHRQGSIYNEQFF.

The genes are TRBV12-5 and TRBJ1-2; D is unresolved. Germline V gene lookup returns CDR1 LGHNT and CDR2 FRNRAP. The CDR3 consists of 13 residues. V lost 6 bases and J lost 3, with 11 bases in between. DNA of the CDR3: TGTGCTAGTGGCCCTTCGGGGTACTATGGCTACACCTTC. Translation gives CASGPSGYYGYTF.

The rearrangement links TRBV4-1 to TRBJ1-6; a possible D gene is TRBD1 (6 bases). This CDR3 spans 19 amino acids. From germline, CDR1 is MGHRA and CDR2 YSYEKL. Deletions cut 4 bases from V and 4 bases from J, with 23 bases between. This CDR3 is CASSPYGGRVLGYNSPLHF. The CDR3 region has the DNA TGCGCCAGCAGCCCCTACGGGGGGCGCGTGTTGGGGTATAATTCACCCCTCCACTTT.

The rearrangement joins TRBV12-3 or TRBV12-4 to TRBJ1-5; D is undetermined. There are 13 residues in the CDR3. V lost 5 bases to trimming and J lost 0 bases, with 5 bases between them. The CDR3 is CASSMYSNQPQHF. CDR3 bases: TGTGCCAGCAGTATGTATAGCAATCAGCCCCAGCATTTT.

The rearrangement links TRBV1 to TRBJ1-2; TRBD1 reflects the table's D call only, with no check against the DNA. TRBV1 is shown as a pseudogene. The CDR3 length is 14 residues. CDR3 amino acids: CTSMRQGERYGYTF. For the CDR3, the DNA is TGCACCAGCATGCGACAGGGGGAAAGGTATGGCTACACCTTC.

V and J are TRBV3-1 (or the pseudogene TRBV3-2) and TRBJ2-1; TRBD1 might be the D (5 bases). V shed 1 base and J shed 2 bases, with 6 bases lying between them. Germline loops: CDR1 LGHDT, CDR2 YNNKEL (reference sequence). The CDR3 length is 14 residues. The CDR3: CASSQVGPYNEQFF. The CDR3 DNA sequence: TGTGCCAGCAGCCAAGTGGGGCCCTACAATGAGCAGTTCTTC.

The rearrangement links TRBV12-5 to TRBJ1-5; TRBD1 agrees at 8 bases. Trimming removed 4 bases from V and 2 bases from J; junction bases left unmatched: 13. This CDR3 contains 18 residues. CDR1 and CDR2 from the germline V gene are LGHNT and FRNRAP. CDR3 DNA sequence: TGTGCTAGTGGTTCCGGGTTTACAGGGGGTTTGGGCAATCAGCCCCAGCATTTT. The encoded protein is CASGSGFTGGLGNQPQHF. Using reference TRBV12-5 and TRBJ1-5 for the parts outside the CDR3, the full variable domain is DARVTQTPRHKVTEMGQEVTMRCQPILGHNTVFWYRQTMMQGLELLAYFRNRAPLDDSGMPKDRFSAEMPDATLATLKIQPSEPRDSAVYFCASGSGFTGGLGNQPQHFGDGTRLSIL.

V usage is TRBV10-2 and J usage is TRBJ2-5, with 7 bases matching TRBD2. CDR1 is WSHSY, CDR2 SAAADI, per germline. CDR3 length: 13 residues. The trim removed 6 bases at V and 2 bases at J, leaving 3 bases unmatched. The CDR3 coding sequence is TGCGCCAGCAGCCCGGGACTACAAGAGACCCAGTACTTC. Its translation is CASSPGLQETQYF.

The chain uses TRBV3-1 (or the pseudogene TRBV3-2) and TRBJ2-3, with 9 bases aligning to TRBD2. This CDR3 is 16 amino acids long. Germline V gene data show CDR1 as LGHDT and CDR2 as YNNKEL (reference sequence). The junction had 10 bases not matched to a gene; V was cut back by 3 bases and J by 6 bases. The CDR3 region is CASSHWRGGNVDTQYF. CDR3 in DNA: TGTGCCAGCAGCCATTGGCGGGGGGGCAATGTGGATACGCAGTATTTT.

V is TRBV5-4 and J is TRBJ2-1; 9 nucleotides match TRBD1. Germline V gene data show CDR1 as SGHNT and CDR2 as YYREEE (reference sequence). This CDR3 contains 16 residues. V lost 3 bases, J lost 9 bases, and 13 bases stayed unmatched. Here the CDR3 DNA reads TGTGCCAGCAGCTCCAGGGACAGGGCCATACTAGGTGAGCAGTTCTTC. This translates into CASSSRDRAILGEQFF.

The chain combines TRBV29-1 with TRBJ1-6; D is undetermined. The CDR3 is 13 amino acids. The germline V gene has CDR1 SQVTM and CDR2 ANQGSEA. Trimming removed 4 bases from V and 4 bases from J, with 8 bases in between. Written as DNA, the CDR3 is TGCAGCGTTGGACGGGATTATAATTCACCCCTCCACTTT. Amino acid sequence: CSVGRDYNSPLHF.

The chain carries TRBV19 and TRBJ1-2, with a weak D call TRBD1 (6 bases). The CDR3 is 17 amino acids. Between the trimmed V and J ends, which lost 3 bases and 7 bases, there was a span of 24 bases. The germline gives CDR1 LNHDA, CDR2 SQIVND (reference sequence). The DNA for the CDR3 is TGTGCCAGTAGTATCCTATCCTCTACAGGGTTGGGGTCTGGCTACACCTTC. Translated: CASSILSSTGLGSGYTF.

The CDR3 DNA is TGTGCCAGTAGTATCTGGGCGGGATCCACTGAAGCTTTCTTT. Its translation: CASSIWAGSTEAFF. The chain combines TRBV19 with TRBJ1-1; D not resolved. CDR1 is LNHDA and CDR2 is SQIVND in the germline V gene (reference sequence). Trimming stripped 3 bases from V and 4 bases from J, with 12 bases between. This CDR3 spans 14 amino acids.

The J gene is TRBJ1-4, the V gene TRBV7-2; D might be TRBD1 (6 bases). The germline V and J ends were trimmed by 3 bases and 8 bases, with 16 bases remaining between them. This CDR3 has 15 amino acids. Germline V lookup: CDR1 SGHTA, CDR2 FQGNSA. The CDR3 nucleotides read TGTGCCAGCAGCTTGACTGTGGGGGCATGGGAAAAACTGTTTTTT. Its translation: CASSLTVGAWEKLFF. Using reference TRBV7-2 and TRBJ1-4 for the parts outside the CDR3, the full variable domain is GAGVSQSPSNKVTEKGKDVELRCDPISGHTALYWYRQSLGQGLEFLIYFQGNSAPDKSGLPSDRFSAERTGGSVSTLTIQRTQQEDSAVYLCASSLTVGAWEKLFFGSGTQLSVL.

The chain uses TRBV7-2 and TRBJ2-3, with D perhaps matching TRBD1 (6 bases). V gave up 4 bases and J gave up 1 base, with 6 bases separating them. The CDR3 is 13 residues long. The germline gives CDR1 SGHTA, CDR2 FQGNSA. The CDR3 sequence: CASSWTGTDTQYF. The CDR3 nucleotides are TGTGCCAGCAGCTGGACAGGCACAGATACGCAGTATTTT.

The rearrangement links TRBV7-8 to TRBJ1-1; no firm D call. V shed 4 bases and J shed 3 bases, with 9 bases lying between them. This CDR3 has 13 residues. Germline V gene sequence: CDR1 SGHVS, CDR2 FQNEAQ. Here the CDR3 DNA reads TGTGCCAGCAGCTCTCTCGTCTACACTGAAGCTTTCTTT. Translation: CASSSLVYTEAFF.

The chain joins TRBV27 to TRBJ1-6; unclear D gene. The germline V gene has CDR1 MNHEY and CDR2 SMNVEV (reference sequence). The CDR3 runs 16 residues. The V gene lost 6 bases and the J gene lost 4 bases, with 16 bases spanning the gap. Here the CDR3 reads CASSSATWRYNSPLHF. Written as DNA, the CDR3 is TGTGCCAGCAGCTCCGCGACGTGGAGGTATAATTCACCCCTCCACTTT.

The rearrangement links TRBV6-6 to TRBJ2-6, with a possible D match to TRBD2 (6 bases). CDR1 and CDR2 from the germline V gene are MNHNY and SVGAGI (reference sequence). Trimming took 10 bases from V and 0 from J, leaving 16 bases between them. There are 16 residues in the CDR3. This chain's CDR3 is CATSGTVYSGANVLTF. CDR3 DNA sequence: TGTGCCACCTCCGGGACTGTATACTCTGGGGCCAACGTCCTGACTTTC.

The chain employs TRBV27 and TRBJ2-5, with a possible D match to TRBD1 (6 bases). The CDR3 has 14 residues. Trimming removed 2 bases from V and 2 bases from J, with 9 bases in between. CDR1 and CDR2 from the germline V gene are MNHEY and SMNVEV (reference sequence). The chain's CDR3 is CASSLGTRQETQYF. CDR3 DNA sequence: TGTGCCAGCAGTTTAGGGACAAGACAAGAGACCCAGTACTTC.

This chain uses TRBV6-2 or TRBV6-3 with TRBJ1-5; D is uncertain. Germline V gene data show CDR1 as MNHEY and CDR2 as SVGEGT. The CDR3 runs 13 residues. V shed 2 bases and J shed 4 bases, with 6 bases lying between them. The CDR3 DNA sequence: TGTGCCAGCAGTTACGGCAGAAATCAGCCCCAGCATTTT. It translates to CASSYGRNQPQHF.

This clone is a singleton in its sample. The rearrangement joins TRBV19 to TRBJ1-6; TRBD1 agrees at 8 bases. The ends lost 8 bases at V and 9 bases at J; junction bases unmatched: 15. The CDR3 length is 16 residues. The germline CDR1 and CDR2 sequences are LNHDA and SQIVND (reference sequence). CDR3 DNA sequence: TGTGCCAGTGGACAGGGAGTCGGTTTTTTAGGTTCACCCCTCCACTTT. It codes for CASGQGVGFLGSPLHF.

The sample holds a few counts of this clone. The V and J genes are TRBV7-6 and TRBJ1-6; D perhaps matches TRBD1 (5 bases). Looked up from germline, CDR1 is SGHVS and CDR2 is FNYEAQ. V was clipped by 1 base and J by 0 bases, with 13 bases between them. The CDR3 loop spans 18 amino acids. The CDR3 DNA follows: TGTGCCAGCAGCTTAGTATTCCAGGGAAGCTCCTATAATTCACCCCTCCACTTT. It yields the protein CASSLVFQGSSYNSPLHF.

CDR3 bases: TGTGCCAGCACCCCCGGGCCACAGGTCAATCAGCCCCAGCATTTT. Its protein is CASTPGPQVNQPQHF. V is TRBV6-6 and J is TRBJ1-5; D might be TRBD1 (5 bases). The CDR3 spans 15 residues. Germline assignment: CDR1 MNHNY and CDR2 SVGAGI (reference sequence). V was cut by 7 bases and J by 3 bases, with 16 bases left in between.